The 29 T cell receptor beta chains given below trace back to one sample, sequenced in a study of T cells in Graves' hyperthyroidism and ophthalmopathy. Amplification targeted TCR beta CDR3 regions from RNA transcripts. In the first-round RT-PCR of the TCR CDR3, the HTBI primer set was used. MiXCR, run by TCRdb on the multiplex PCR reads, gives a single entry per CDR3 protein. The sample consists of over 650,000 distinct CDR3 sequences, roughly 15% of them appearing once. Sequencing was performed on blood. These receptors originate from a man younger than 30 with Graves' hyperthyroidism.

The chain couples TRBV18 to TRBJ2-5; possible D gene TRBD1, 5 bases. Trimming shortened V by 0 bases and J by 7 bases, and 12 bases separated the two germline ends. The CDR3 is 14 amino acids. CDR1 is KGHSH, CDR2 LQKENI, per germline. CDR3 protein: CASSPPSQGRTQYF. DNA of the CDR3: TGTGCCAGCTCACCACCTTCCCAGGGAAGGACCCAGTACTTC. Filled out from reference TRBV18 and TRBJ2-5, the complete variable domain reads NAGVMQNPRHLVRRRGQEARLRCSPMKGHSHVYWYRQLPEEGLKFMVYLQKENIIDESGMPKERFSAEFPKEGPSILRIQQVVRGDSAAYFCASSPPSQGRTQYFGPGTRLLVL.

This rearrangement joins TRBV7-8 to TRBJ1-1, with D possibly TRBD1 on 6 matching bases. V was trimmed by 5 bases and J by 4 bases, leaving 11 bases between them. The V gene's germline CDR1 is SGHVS and CDR2 FQNEAQ. This CDR3 region has 13 residues. Written as DNA, the CDR3 is TGTGCCAGCAGCGACCCCAGGGGCACTGAAGCTTTCTTT. This gives the protein CASSDPRGTEAFF. The full variable domain, rest sourced from reference TRBV7-8 and TRBJ1-1, is GAGVSQSPRYKVAKRGQDVALRCDPISGHVSLFWYQQALGQGPEFLTYFQNEAQLDKSGLPSDRFFAERPEGSVSTLKIQRTQQEDSAVYLCASSDPRGTEAFFGQGTRLTVV.

This clonotype was recorded at least ten times. The chain uses TRBV7-2 and TRBJ1-2, with 11 bases matching TRBD1. There are 15 residues in the CDR3. The V and J ends lost 5 bases and 3 bases, in that order; junction bases with no gene match: 5. Per germline, CDR1 SGHTA and CDR2 FQGNSA. CDR3 in DNA: TGTGCCAGCAGCGTGAGGGACAGGGGGTACTATGGCTACACCTTC. This sequence encodes CASSVRDRGYYGYTF.

This clonotype showed up just a few times. The V call is TRBV7-9, the J call TRBJ2-1; TRBD2 aligns across 11 bases. The germline V gene has CDR1 SEHNR and CDR2 FQNEAQ (reference sequence). The trim removed 1 base at V and 5 bases at J, leaving 4 bases unmatched. The CDR3 spans 16 residues. CDR3 residues: CASSLGGLAADNEQFF. CDR3 coding DNA: TGTGCCAGCAGCTTAGGGGGACTAGCGGCGGACAATGAGCAGTTCTTC.

This clonotype was observed at least ten times. The chain has TRBV20-1 and TRBJ2-7; 7 bases match TRBD1. Germline CDR1 reads DFQATT; CDR2 reads SNEGSKA (reference sequence). V dropped 6 bases and J dropped 0; count of bases not matched to a gene: 8. CDR3 length: 14 residues. CDR3 bases: TGCAGTGCGCAAGGGGGCAGCCTCTCCTACGAGCAGTACTTC. Translating gives CSAQGGSLSYEQYF.

A remark on this clonotype: Given a much more abundant clone one base away, this may be a read error. The chain links TRBV6-1 to TRBJ2-3, with TRBD2 matching over 9 bases. V lost 7 bases to trimming and J lost 4 bases; unmatched junction nucleotides: 6. The CDR3 spans 14 residues. CDR1 is MNHNS, CDR2 SASEGT, per germline. The CDR3 DNA reads TGTGCCAGCATCCAAGCGGGAGGATCAGATACGCAGTATTTT. Its protein product is CASIQAGGSDTQYF.

This clonotype was seen ten or more times. The V call is TRBV10-3, the J call TRBJ2-7; D is unclear. Trimming left V 3 bases short and J 4 bases short, with 13 bases between. The CDR3 sequence is 14 residues long. Germline lookup yields CDR1 ENHRY and CDR2 SYGVKD. CDR3: CAISEDSRQYEQYF. CDR3 DNA: TGTGCCATCAGTGAAGACTCCCGGCAATACGAGCAGTACTTC.

The chain recombines TRBV28 with TRBJ2-1; weak D call: TRBD2 (5 bases). This CDR3 comprises 13 residues. Trimming removed 7 bases from V and 3 bases from J, with 10 bases in between. CDR1 and CDR2 from the germline V gene are MDHEN and SYDVKM. The CDR3 is CASTGLSYNEQFF. CDR3 bases: TGTGCCAGCACAGGACTCAGCTACAATGAGCAGTTCTTC. The full variable domain, in which reference TRBV28 and TRBJ2-1 provide the parts outside the CDR3, is DVKVTQSSRYLVKRTGEKVFLECVQDMDHENMFWYRQDPGLGLRLIYFSYDVKMKEKGDIPEGYSVSREKKERFSLILESASTNQTSMYLCASTGLSYNEQFFGPGTRLTVL.

This clonotype was seen at least ten times. The CDR3 DNA is TGTGCCAGCTCACCCCCCCGGGGGCTAGAAGAGACCCAGTACTTC. Translating gives CASSPPRGLEETQYF. This chain joins TRBV18 and TRBJ2-5, with D perhaps assigned TRBD1 or TRBD2 (6 bases each). Deletions cut 3 bases from V and 3 bases from J, with 14 bases between. This CDR3 region has 15 residues. Per the germline V gene, CDR1 is KGHSH and CDR2 is LQKENI. Supplemented by reference TRBV18 and TRBJ2-5, the full variable domain reads NAGVMQNPRHLVRRRGQEARLRCSPMKGHSHVYWYRQLPEEGLKFMVYLQKENIIDESGMPKERFSAEFPKEGPSILRIQQVVRGDSAAYFCASSPPRGLEETQYFGPGTRLLVL.

This clonotype was observed a few times. The junction does not match germline at one end; this may be a read error. The chain links TRBV12-3 or TRBV12-4 to TRBJ2-7; D unresolved. This CDR3 is 14 amino acids long. Written as DNA, the CDR3 is TGTGCCAGAAGTTTCTCTCTGACCCGCTACGAGCAGTACTTC. It yields the protein CARSFSLTRYEQYF.

The chain joins TRBV28 to TRBJ2-7, with D unclear. Between the trimmed V and J ends, which lost 4 bases and 4 bases, there was a span of 8 bases. CDR1 and CDR2 from the germline V gene are MDHEN and SYDVKM. The CDR3 spans 12 residues. The CDR3 sequence: CASSWGKYEQYF. The DNA for the CDR3 is TGTGCCAGCAGTTGGGGAAAGTACGAGCAGTACTTC.

This clonotype occurred many times. This sequence joins TRBV20-1 and TRBJ2-7; TRBD2 agrees at 7 bases. From germline, CDR1 is DFQATT and CDR2 SNEGSKA (reference sequence). V shed 3 bases, J shed 6 bases, and the junction held 11 bases outside the gene matches. This CDR3 has 14 amino acids. CDR3 region: CSARGGDPKVEQYF. CDR3 coding DNA: TGCAGTGCTAGGGGGGGGGATCCTAAAGTCGAGCAGTACTTC.

This sequence joins TRBV6-1 and TRBJ1-5, with D possibly matching TRBD1 (6 bases). Germline V CDR1 and CDR2: MNHNS, SASEGT. Between the trimmed V and J ends, which lost 3 bases and 3 bases, there was a span of 12 bases. This CDR3 contains 15 residues. CDR3 residues: CASSDGQSFNQPQHF. The DNA of the CDR3 is TGTGCCAGCAGTGACGGACAGTCCTTCAATCAGCCCCAGCATTTT.

The chain uses TRBV7-9 and TRBJ2-2, with D tentatively TRBD2 (6 bases). The V gene lost 0 bases and the J gene lost 7 bases, with 15 bases spanning the gap. Germline V CDR1 and CDR2: SEHNR, FQNEAQ (reference sequence). CDR3 size: 16 residues. CDR3 sequence: CASSLAWGLANGELFF. The CDR3 DNA sequence: TGTGCCAGCAGCTTAGCGTGGGGCCTAGCGAACGGGGAGCTGTTTTTT.

This clonotype was seen repeatedly, ten times or more. The chain couples TRBV20-1 to TRBJ2-7, with 7 bases matching TRBD2. CDR3 size: 14 residues. After removal of 6 bases from V and 0 bases from J, the junction contained 8 bases not matched to a gene. Germline lookup yields CDR1 DFQATT and CDR2 SNEGSKA (reference sequence). CDR3 in DNA: TGCAGTGCCTTGACTAGCTCCCTCTCCTACGAGCAGTACTTC. This codes for CSALTSSLSYEQYF.

The table lists this clonotype with many counts. The chain combines TRBV10-3 with TRBJ2-3; TRBD1 matches at 12 bases. The CDR3 sequence is 19 residues long. From germline, CDR1 is ENHRY and CDR2 SYGVKD. V was pared by 3 bases and J by 6 bases, with 16 bases of the junction left unmatched. CDR3 sequence reads: CAISDHTPGQGAFGDTQYF. The CDR3 bases are TGTGCCATCAGTGACCACACTCCGGGACAGGGGGCGTTTGGGGATACGCAGTATTTT.

CDR3 in DNA: TGTGCCAGCAGTGGAGGAGTAAGGGGATACTCACCCCTCCACTTT. It yields the protein CASSGGVRGYSPLHF. This chain uses TRBV2 with TRBJ1-6; D is perhaps TRBD1 (5 bases). Germline CDR1 SNHLY, CDR2 FYNNEI. The CDR3 is 15 amino acids. Trimming removed 4 bases from V and 10 bases from J, with 17 bases in between.

Here the CDR3 DNA reads TGTGCCAGCTCACGGGATTACAGAGGGGATGGCTACACCTTC. Amino acids: CASSRDYRGDGYTF. This chain joins TRBV18 and TRBJ1-2; weak D call: TRBD1 (5 bases). This CDR3 has 14 residues. Trimming cost V 4 bases and J 6 bases, with 15 bases left between them. Looked up from germline, CDR1 is KGHSH and CDR2 is LQKENI.

The V and J genes are TRBV19 and TRBJ2-4, with 9 bases lining up with TRBD1. The CDR3 contains 13 residues. J lost 8 bases, V lost 9 bases, and 8 bases had no gene match. The V gene's germline CDR1 is LNHDA and CDR2 SQIVND (reference sequence). CDR3 sequence reads: CASGDRDLDIQYF. DNA of the CDR3: TGTGCCAGCGGGGACAGGGATTTGGACATTCAGTACTTC.

In its sample, this clonotype was seen many times. The chain employs TRBV20-1 and TRBJ2-7, with D possibly matching TRBD1 (6 bases). The ends were cut back, 6 bases at V and 0 bases at J, with 12 bases in the middle. Germline V CDR1 and CDR2: DFQATT, SNEGSKA (reference sequence). This CDR3 spans 13 amino acids. The CDR3 coding sequence is TGCAGTGCCCGGACGGGACACTCCTACGAGCAGTACTTC. This encodes CSARTGHSYEQYF.

This clonotype was found a few times. The V and J genes are TRBV6-5 and TRBJ1-1; D is perhaps TRBD1 (5 bases). Germline V CDR1 and CDR2: MNHEY, SVGAGI. The ends were cut back, 2 bases at V and 2 bases at J, with 9 bases in the middle. The CDR3 length is 14 residues. In DNA, the CDR3 is TGTGCCAGCAGTTACGGGGGGATAAACACTGAAGCTTTCTTT. Its protein is CASSYGGINTEAFF.

This clonotype was detected many times. V gene TRBV2 combines with J gene TRBJ2-5; the D is unclear. V lost 7 bases, J lost 3 bases, and 12 bases lay in between. Per germline, CDR1 SNHLY and CDR2 FYNNEI. This CDR3 is 13 amino acids long. CDR3 DNA sequence: TGTGCCAGCACGGGCGGCCGGAAAGAGACCCAGTACTTC. It encodes CASTGGRKETQYF.

The table lists this clonotype with a count of one. The V and J genes are TRBV27 and TRBJ1-2, with D possibly being TRBD1 (6 bases). The germline CDR1 and CDR2 sequences are MNHEY and SMNVEV (reference sequence). The CDR3 has 15 amino acids. V gave up 4 bases and J gave up 0 bases, with 12 bases separating them. The CDR3 DNA reads as TGTGCCAGCAGTTATGGGGGCCTAGCTAACTATGGCTACACCTTC. This gives the protein CASSYGGLANYGYTF.

This clonotype showed up just a few times. The genes are TRBV30 and TRBJ2-1; 7 nucleotides match TRBD2. The CDR3 spans 15 residues. Looked up from germline, CDR1 is GTSNPN and CDR2 is SVGIG (reference sequence). The J segment lost 0 bases and the V segment lost 1 base, leaving 3 bases of the junction unmatched. The CDR3 DNA reads as TGTGCCTGGAGTGCGGGGGGTGGCTCCTACAATGAGCAGTTCTTC. Translation gives CAWSAGGGSYNEQFF.

The chain has TRBV5-1 and TRBJ2-1; TRBD2 matches at 10 bases. V gave up 1 base and J gave up 6 bases; unmatched junction bases: 4. Germline V gene lookup returns CDR1 SGHRS and CDR2 YFSETQ. CDR3 size: 15 residues. The CDR3 bases are TGCGCCAGCAGCTTGATAGCGGGAGGACTCAATGAGCAGTTCTTC. Translation: CASSLIAGGLNEQFF.

This clonotype was counted between two and nine times. The chain is built from TRBV10-3 and TRBJ2-3; 7 nucleotides agree with TRBD2. The V and J ends lost 5 bases and 0 bases, in that order; junction bases with no gene match: 2. The CDR3 length is 14 residues. CDR1 and CDR2 (germline): ENHRY, SYGVKD. The DNA for the CDR3 is TGTGCCATCAGTTATAGCGGGAGCACAGATACGCAGTATTTT. It encodes CAISYSGSTDTQYF.

This clonotype occurred many times. The chain recombines TRBV28 with TRBJ2-7, with D uncertain. This CDR3 has 12 amino acids. V was shortened by 1 base and J by 5 bases, with 6 bases between the two germline ends. Germline CDR1 and CDR2: MDHEN and SYDVKM. CDR3 region: CASSLYPNEQYF. The CDR3 region has the DNA TGTGCCAGCAGTTTATATCCAAACGAGCAGTACTTC.

In this sample, this clonotype turned up a few times. This chain connects TRBV27 to TRBJ2-7; 8 bases agree with TRBD1. V trimming: 4 bases; J trimming: 4 bases; junction bases outside the gene matches: 9. Per germline, CDR1 MNHEY and CDR2 SMNVEV (reference sequence). The CDR3 totals 15 residues. Here the CDR3 DNA reads TGTGCCAGCAGTTCTGTGACAGGGGTGTTATACGAGCAGTACTTC. Its protein product is CASSSVTGVLYEQYF.

This clonotype was observed a few times. This chain links TRBV20-1 with TRBJ1-1; 7 nucleotides line up with TRBD1. Germline CDR1 and CDR2: DFQATT and SNEGSKA (reference sequence). J was trimmed by 0 bases and V by 3 bases; bases with no gene match: 13. The CDR3 sequence is 17 residues long. CDR3 sequence (DNA): TGCAGTGCTAGTGGGGACAGCCGTCACAATATGAACACTGAAGCTTTCTTT. It yields the protein CSASGDSRHNMNTEAFF.